This TCR beta chain was captured in a study of blood T cell repertoires in COVID-19. Turning to the study itself: Material from acute and convalescent COVID-19 was sourced from the United States, Italy and Spain. PBMCs, B-cell-depleted T cells, or T cells provided the cDNA or gDNA that made up the material.

The CDR3 contains 15 residues. Trimming took 1 base from V and 3 from J; bases not matched to a gene: 3. In germline, CDR1 is SGHTA, CDR2 FQGNSA. Original analysis: Scientists estimated how many nucleated cells there were by amplifying reference gene primers. The assay was immunoSEQ multiplex PCR, and TCRdb's table has in-frame clones only and misses some. V and J calls and clone size are those listed in that table; D and trimming were worked out from the DNA. The sample yields 20,000 to 25,000 clones, approximately 80% seen once. Sequencing was carried out using peripheral blood. This TCR came from a man aged 80 or over with active or convalescent COVID-19. The chain combines TRBV7-2 with TRBJ2-7; 10 bases map to TRBD1. CDR3 residues: CASSLGTGGVYEQYF. The CDR3 bases are TGTGCCAGCAGCTTAGGGACAGGGGGTGTCTACGAGCAGTACTTC.